This passage covers 20 T cell receptor beta chains from one sample sequenced in a study of blood T cell repertoires in COVID-19. Only in-frame clones appear in the TCRdb table, and some are missing; sequencing was by immunoSEQ multiplex PCR. The table lists approximately 230,000 clones, 85% to 90% of them singletons. Sequencing was performed on PBMCs or T cells enriched from blood (not recorded which). These receptors were collected from a woman in her twenties or thirties who had recovered from COVID-19.

This chain links TRBV7-2 with TRBJ1-1, with D uncertain. The ends were cut back, 5 bases at V and 2 bases at J, with 12 bases in the middle. The CDR3 is 14 amino acids. The V gene's germline CDR1 is SGHTA and CDR2 FQGNSA. As DNA, the CDR3 is TGTGCCAGCAGCCCCGAGGGCATCAACACTGAAGCTTTCTTT. It is translated as CASSPEGINTEAFF.

V is TRBV2 and J is TRBJ2-7, with TRBD2 identical over 7 bases. This CDR3 contains 15 residues. Germline V gene lookup returns CDR1 SNHLY and CDR2 FYNNEI. After removal of 2 bases from V and 2 bases from J, the junction contained 6 bases not matched to a gene. CDR3 in amino acids: CASSERGGLPYEQYF. The CDR3 DNA is TGTGCCAGCAGTGAACGGGGAGGGCTCCCCTACGAGCAGTACTTC. The variable domain in full, with the rest retrieved from reference TRBV2 and TRBJ2-7, is EPEVTQTPSHQVTQMGQEVILRCVPISNHLYFYWYRQILGQKVEFLVSFYNNEISEKSEIFDDQFSVERPDGSNFTLKIRSTKLEDSAMYFCASSERGGLPYEQYFGPGTRLTVT.

The chain carries TRBV6-5 and TRBJ2-3; 7 bases are a match to TRBD1. The V gene end was trimmed by 6 bases and the J gene end by 4 bases; junction bases not matched to a gene: 10. This CDR3 has 15 residues. Per the germline V gene, CDR1 is MNHEY and CDR2 is SVGAGI. The chain's CDR3 is CASRRQGLSPDTQYF. CDR3 coding DNA: TGTGCCAGCAGGCGACAGGGTCTCTCCCCAGATACGCAGTATTTT.

J is TRBJ2-7 and V is TRBV28; 11 bases line up with TRBD2. V was clipped by 1 base and J by 4 bases; unmatched bases: 6. This CDR3 is 16 amino acids long. CDR1 is MDHEN, CDR2 SYDVKM, per germline. The CDR3 region is CASSLLSLAGVYEQYF. The DNA for the CDR3 is TGTGCCAGCAGTTTATTGTCACTAGCGGGAGTTTACGAGCAGTACTTC.

The chain recombines TRBV5-6 with TRBJ2-1, with TRBD2 matching over 7 bases. The CDR3 sequence is 14 residues long. V gave up 3 bases and J gave up 5 bases; unmatched junction bases: 5. CDR1 is SGHDT, CDR2 YYEEEE, per germline. The DNA for the CDR3 is TGTGCCAGCAGCTGGGGGACTAAAAACAATGAGCAGTTCTTC. This sequence encodes CASSWGTKNNEQFF.

The CDR3 DNA follows: TGTGCCAGCTTCCGGCCGGGGACTAGCGGGTATACGCAGTATTTT. It codes for CASFRPGTSGYTQYF. This sequence joins TRBV7-2 and TRBJ2-3; 12 bases are shared with TRBD2. Germline assignment: CDR1 SGHTA and CDR2 FQGNSA. The V gene end was trimmed by 8 bases and the J gene end by 7 bases; junction bases not matched to a gene: 10. CDR3 length: 15 amino acids.

This chain joins TRBV2 and TRBJ1-2; D is possibly TRBD1 (5 bases). V was cut by 1 base and J by 2 bases, with 11 bases left in between. The CDR3 has 15 residues. The germline V gene has CDR1 SNHLY and CDR2 FYNNEI. The CDR3 spells CASSEVQEYNYGYTF. CDR3 nucleotide sequence: TGTGCCAGCAGTGAAGTACAGGAGTACAACTATGGCTACACCTTC.

Of note for this clone: This CDR3 is also generated by other DNA sequences in the sample. This sequence joins TRBV7-3 and TRBJ1-1; D is unresolved. This CDR3 region has 14 residues. The germline V and J ends were trimmed by 2 bases and 0 bases, with 7 bases remaining between them. The germline V gene encodes CDR1 SGHTA and CDR2 FQGTGA. CDR3 in amino acids: CASSLEGLNTEAFF. In DNA form, the CDR3 reads TGTGCCAGCAGCTTAGAGGGTTTGAACACTGAAGCTTTCTTT.

This chain connects TRBV29-1 to TRBJ1-1, with 11 bases aligning to TRBD1. Germline CDR1 reads SQVTM; CDR2 reads ANQGSEA. The length of the CDR3 is 18 residues. The V gene end was trimmed by 4 bases and the J gene end by 2 bases; junction bases not matched to a gene: 15. The CDR3 bases are TGCAGCGTTGGAGGGACAGGGGGGGGCGAGGCACTCAACACTGAAGCTTTCTTT. Translating gives CSVGGTGGGEALNTEAFF.

CDR3 DNA sequence: TGTGCCAGCAGCGTAGGCGTGGAGGGCAATCAGCCCCAGCATTTT. This encodes CASSVGVEGNQPQHF. The chain carries TRBV9 and TRBJ1-5; D not certain. There are 15 residues in the CDR3. The V gene lost 0 bases and the J gene lost 2 bases, with 9 bases spanning the gap. CDR1 is SGDLS and CDR2 is YYNGEE in the germline V gene.

This clone was seen a single time. The gene calls are TRBV30 and TRBJ1-2, with D possibly being TRBD1 (6 bases). The V gene lost 5 bases and the J gene lost 8 bases, with 18 bases spanning the gap. There are 13 residues in the CDR3. In germline, CDR1 is GTSNPN, CDR2 SVGIG (reference sequence). The CDR3 bases are TGTGCCTGGGGAGATAGGGGGAGTTACGGCTACACCTTC. As protein: CAWGDRGSYGYTF.

The chain uses TRBV4-3 and TRBJ1-1; D might be TRBD1 (5 bases). Trimming removed 2 bases from V and 5 bases from J, with 15 bases in between. Germline values: CDR1 LGHNA, CDR2 YSLEER. The CDR3 runs 15 residues. CDR3 protein: CASSQRPGEGTEAFF. The CDR3 DNA is TGCGCCAGCAGCCAACGCCCGGGGGAGGGGACTGAAGCTTTCTTT.

The chain links TRBV19 to TRBJ1-2, with TRBD1 as a possible D gene (5 bases). The CDR3 runs to 15 residues. The V gene lost 3 bases and the J gene lost 5 bases, with 16 bases spanning the gap. The germline gives CDR1 LNHDA, CDR2 SQIVND (reference sequence). The CDR3 reads CASSMSQRGWYGYTF. CDR3 DNA sequence: TGTGCCAGTAGTATGTCCCAGCGGGGGTGGTATGGCTACACCTTC.

This chain uses TRBV25-1 with TRBJ2-7; D unclear. CDR3 size: 12 residues. With 6 bases removed from V and 3 bases from J, the gap between germline ends came to 9 bases. Germline loops: CDR1 MGHDK, CDR2 SYGVNS. Here the CDR3 DNA reads TGTGCCAGCAGCGGGTGGAGCTACGAGCAGTACTTC. It specifies CASSGWSYEQYF.

V gene TRBV19 combines with J gene TRBJ1-5; 7 bases line up with TRBD1. The CDR3 covers 17 residues. V lost 4 bases to trimming and J lost 4 bases; unmatched junction nucleotides: 13. Germline V gives CDR1 LNHDA, CDR2 SQIVND (reference sequence). CDR3 sequence reads: CASSTLLRQGGNQPQHF. The CDR3 region has the DNA TGTGCCAGTAGTACACTTCTTCGACAGGGTGGAAATCAGCCCCAGCATTTT. Using reference TRBV19 and TRBJ1-5 for the parts outside the CDR3, the full variable domain is DGGITQSPKYLFRKEGQNVTLSCEQNLNHDAMYWYRQDPGQGLRLIYYSQIVNDFQKGDIAEGYSVSREKKESFPLTVTSAQKNPTAFYLCASSTLLRQGGNQPQHFGDGTRLSIL.

CDR3 DNA: TGTGCCAGCAGCTCGGACTATACGTACGAGCAGTACTTC. Translated, it gives CASSSDYTYEQYF. The rearrangement uses TRBV7-2 and TRBJ2-7; weak D call: TRBD2 (6 bases). With 4 bases removed from V and 4 bases from J, the gap between germline ends came to 11 bases. Germline lookup yields CDR1 SGHTA and CDR2 FQGNSA. This CDR3 region has 13 residues.

In this sample, this clone turned up a few times. The genes are TRBV19 and TRBJ1-5, with D perhaps matching TRBD1 (6 bases). V lost 3 bases and J 6 bases, leaving 12 bases between the germline ends. Germline CDR1 is LNHDA and CDR2 is SQIVND (reference sequence). The CDR3 covers 14 residues. DNA of the CDR3: TGTGCCAGTAGTATGGCGCGGGGGGCTCAGCCCCAGCATTTT. This sequence encodes CASSMARGAQPQHF.

The chain recombines TRBV28 with TRBJ1-3; TRBD1 might be the D (6 bases). The V gene lost 6 bases and the J gene lost 3 bases, with 12 bases spanning the gap. The CDR3 has 14 amino acids. Germline V lookup: CDR1 MDHEN, CDR2 SYDVKM. The CDR3 coding sequence is TGTGCCAGCAGGCCGGGGACATATGGAAACACCATATATTTT. Translating gives CASRPGTYGNTIYF.

This chain joins TRBV2 and TRBJ1-3; D uncertain. Germline values: CDR1 SNHLY, CDR2 FYNNEI. V was shortened by 8 bases and J by 4 bases, with 15 bases between the two germline ends. The CDR3 contains 14 residues. CDR3 in DNA: TGTGCCAGCTCCTCCCCGCTCAGGGGAAACACCATATATTTT. It translates to CASSSPLRGNTIYF.

This clone was counted a few times. The chain couples TRBV18 to TRBJ2-2; TRBD1 matches at 11 bases. After removal of 3 bases from V and 6 bases from J, the junction contained 9 bases not matched to a gene. The CDR3 has 17 residues. Germline CDR1 reads KGHSH; CDR2 reads LQKENI. The DNA of the CDR3 is TGTGCCAGCTCACCGCCTCGGACAGGGGGCGAAGCCGGGGAGCTGTTTTTT. Its protein is CASSPPRTGGEAGELFF.